This entry lists 28 T cell receptor beta chains sequenced from one sample in a study of OX40 agonist ivuxolimab in advanced cancers. Using immunoSEQ multiplex PCR, the repertoire was profiled, and TCRdb retains in-frame clones only, with some absent. The data show approximately 49,000 clones, approximately 85% seen once. The input for sequencing was CD4+ or CD8+ T cells sorted from blood, taken in a trial of the OX40 agonist ivuxolimab. These receptors all come from an adult with an advanced solid tumor such as melanoma, head and neck, liver or kidney cancer.

The genes are TRBV12-2 and TRBJ1-5; the table's D call TRBD1 went unverified against the DNA. TRBV12-2 is an annotated pseudogene. This CDR3 comprises 14 residues. The CDR3 region is CASRRRDRVQPQHF. CDR3 sequence (DNA): TGTGCAAGTCGCCGGAGGGACAGGGTTCAGCCCCAGCATTTT.

The gene calls are TRBV10-3 and TRBJ2-1; D gene uncertain. This CDR3 is built from 14 residues. The V end lost 5 bases, the J end lost 5 bases, and 13 bases lay between the germline ends. Germline-derived CDR1 and CDR2 are ENHRY and SYGVKD. Here the CDR3 DNA reads TGTGCCATCAGTCACGGCCCCCCCGACAATGAGCAGTTCTTC. This codes for CAISHGPPDNEQFF.

This clone was detected only a few times. This CDR3 is CASSFNRGTSYEQYF. In DNA, the CDR3 is TGTGCCAGCAGCTTCAACAGGGGTACCTCCTACGAGCAGTACTTC. This chain uses TRBV7-2 with TRBJ2-7; 7 bases are a match to TRBD1. V lost 3 bases, J lost 0 bases, and 5 bases stayed unmatched. Per the germline V gene, CDR1 is SGHTA and CDR2 is FQGNSA. This CDR3 region has 15 residues.

The chain links TRBV7-3 to TRBJ1-2; 10 bases fit TRBD1. Losses at the gene ends were 5 bases for V and 5 bases for J; bases not matched to a gene: 2. The CDR3 is 13 amino acids. Germline V lookup: CDR1 SGHTA, CDR2 FQGTGA. The CDR3 DNA reads TGTGCCAGCAGCCGGGACAGGGGTTATGGCTACACCTTC. Amino acids: CASSRDRGYGYTF.

The chain links TRBV5-6 to TRBJ1-2, with a tentative D call TRBD1 (6 bases). Germline V gene sequence: CDR1 SGHDT, CDR2 YYEEEE. Trimming shortened V by 4 bases and J by 8 bases, and 21 bases separated the two germline ends. This CDR3 is built from 15 residues. The CDR3 nucleotides read TGTGCCAGCAGCGCCACCAGGGGCTCCCCCGGCGGCTACACCTTC. Translated, it gives CASSATRGSPGGYTF.

The genes are TRBV6-5 and TRBJ2-1; 11 bases align to TRBD2. V lost 5 bases and J lost 12; bases outside the gene matches: 6. CDR1 and CDR2 from the germline V gene are MNHEY and SVGAGI. CDR3 size: 13 residues. DNA of the CDR3: TGTGCCAGCAGTAGACTAGCGGGGAGGGGGCAGTTCTTC. Its translation is CASSRLAGRGQFF.

The chain employs TRBV7-9 and TRBJ2-2; TRBD2 aligns across 10 bases. Trimming at V came to 2 bases and at J to 4 bases, leaving 10 bases not matched to a gene. The CDR3 extends over 18 amino acids. Germline CDR1 and CDR2: SEHNR and FQNEAQ (reference sequence). The CDR3 DNA follows: TGTGCCAGCAGCTTAAAGTGGCGCCTAGCGGGAGCCACCGGGGAGCTGTTTTTT. Its protein product is CASSLKWRLAGATGELFF.

CDR3 DNA sequence: TGTGCCAGCAGCCCGGGGGGGACTGAAGCTTTCTTT. Translation: CASSPGGTEAFF. The rearrangement uses TRBV7-9 and TRBJ1-1, with D possibly being TRBD1 (5 bases). Germline CDR1 is SEHNR and CDR2 is FQNEAQ (reference sequence). Trimming left V 5 bases short and J 5 bases short, with 9 bases between. CDR3 length: 12 residues.

V and J are TRBV2 and TRBJ2-3, with D unresolved. This CDR3 comprises 14 residues. Trimming removed 2 bases at V and 4 bases at J, with 10 bases between. Germline lookup yields CDR1 SNHLY and CDR2 FYNNEI. CDR3 in amino acids: CASSENPGSDTQYF. CDR3 DNA: TGTGCCAGCAGTGAAAATCCCGGCTCAGATACGCAGTATTTT. Drawing the rest from reference TRBV2 and TRBJ2-3, the complete variable domain is EPEVTQTPSHQVTQMGQEVILRCVPISNHLYFYWYRQILGQKVEFLVSFYNNEISEKSEIFDDQFSVERPDGSNFTLKIRSTKLEDSAMYFCASSENPGSDTQYFGPGTRLTVL.

This clone was observed a handful of times. The chain employs TRBV6-5 and TRBJ2-5, with D uncertain. This CDR3 spans 13 amino acids. V was clipped by 8 bases and J by 2 bases, with 12 bases between them. Germline values: CDR1 MNHEY, CDR2 SVGAGI. The DNA of the CDR3 is TGTGCCAGCGGGATAATAGGACAAGAGACCCAGTACTTC. Translation gives CASGIIGQETQYF.

The rearrangement joins TRBV15 to TRBJ2-6; 9 nucleotides match TRBD1. CDR3 size: 19 residues. V was clipped by 2 bases and J by 2 bases; unmatched bases: 10. Germline CDR1 LNHNV, CDR2 YYDKDF (reference sequence). The CDR3 region has the DNA TGTGCCACCAGCAGACTTCTTAGGACAGGGGTAACTGGGGCCAACGTCCTGACTTTC. Translation gives CATSRLLRTGVTGANVLTF. Full variable domain (missing parts from reference TRBV15 and TRBJ2-6): DAMVIQNPRYQVTQFGKPVTLSCSQTLNHNVMYWYQQKSSQAPKLLFHYYDKDFNNEADTPDNFQSRRPNTSFCFLDIRSPGLGDTAMYLCATSRLLRTGVTGANVLTFGAGSRLTVL.

This clone was counted between two and nine times. The chain is built from TRBV9 and TRBJ1-2; 10 bases map to TRBD1. V dropped 0 bases and J dropped 4; count of bases not matched to a gene: 0. Germline lookup yields CDR1 SGDLS and CDR2 YYNGEE. The CDR3 runs 14 residues. The CDR3 spells CASSVGTGGYGYTF. Written as DNA, the CDR3 is TGTGCCAGCAGCGTAGGGACAGGGGGCTATGGCTACACCTTC.

The rearrangement joins TRBV28 to TRBJ1-2; D is unclear. Germline lookup yields CDR1 MDHEN and CDR2 SYDVKM. The CDR3 runs 11 residues. The V end lost 7 bases, the J end lost 9 bases, and 12 bases lay between the germline ends. CDR3: CASTYGERYTF. DNA of the CDR3: TGTGCCAGCACATATGGGGAGCGCTACACCTTC.

The genes are TRBV5-1 and TRBJ2-7, with D possibly matching TRBD2 (9 bases). Germline V gene sequence: CDR1 SGHRS, CDR2 YFSETQ. V was trimmed by 3 bases and J by 5 bases, leaving 24 bases between them. This CDR3 region has 17 residues. CDR3 amino acids: CASSSQPGGGRAHEQYF. The CDR3 DNA sequence: TGCGCCAGCAGCTCCCAACCAGGGGGCGGGAGGGCCCACGAGCAGTACTTC.

The chain uses TRBV10-1 and TRBJ2-5; D perhaps matches TRBD2 (5 bases). The CDR3 has 13 amino acids. V lost 4 bases and J lost 2, with 8 bases in between. Germline V CDR1 and CDR2: WNHNN, SYGVQD (reference sequence). The CDR3 spells CASSVTGQETQYF. In DNA, the CDR3 is TGCGCCAGCAGTGTTACGGGACAAGAGACCCAGTACTTC.

V and J are TRBV28 and TRBJ1-5, with 10 bases that match TRBD1. Germline V gene sequence: CDR1 MDHEN, CDR2 SYDVKM. V lost 7 bases to trimming and J lost 6 bases; unmatched junction nucleotides: 9. The CDR3 has 15 residues. CDR3 amino acids: CASTQAGTGVQPQHF. In nucleotides, the CDR3 is TGTGCCAGCACCCAGGCCGGGACAGGGGTTCAGCCCCAGCATTTT.

This clone turned up a few times. The V call is TRBV4-2, the J call TRBJ2-1; either TRBD1 or TRBD2 may fit D (6 bases each). The germline V gene has CDR1 LGHNA and CDR2 YNFKEQ. Trimming pared 3 bases from V and 7 bases from J, leaving 16 bases between. This CDR3 spans 15 amino acids. The CDR3 nucleotides are TGTGCCAGCAGCCATAAGACAGGCGGGGCAAATGAGCAGTTCTTC. Encoded protein: CASSHKTGGANEQFF.

The sample holds a few counts of this clone. The CDR3 nucleotides are TGTGCCAGCACCCTGCAGGGAGAAGCTTTCTTT. Its translation is CASTLQGEAFF. V usage is TRBV28 and J usage is TRBJ1-1; TRBD1 might be the D (5 bases). The CDR3 consists of 11 residues. V was pared by 7 bases and J by 8 bases, with 11 bases between. Germline CDR1 and CDR2: MDHEN and SYDVKM. The variable domain in full, completed from reference TRBV28 and TRBJ1-1, reads DVKVTQSSRYLVKRTGEKVFLECVQDMDHENMFWYRQDPGLGLRLIYFSYDVKMKEKGDIPEGYSVSREKKERFSLILESASTNQTSMYLCASTLQGEAFFGQGTRLTVV.

In its sample, this clone is medium-sized (0.01 to 0.1%). This chain joins TRBV7-2 and TRBJ2-3; D uncertain. From germline, CDR1 is SGHTA and CDR2 FQGNSA. Trimming took off 5 bases at V and 3 bases at J, with 12 bases between the two ends. There are 14 residues in the CDR3. CDR3 sequence: CASSPGLATDTQYF. In DNA, the CDR3 is TGTGCCAGCAGCCCTGGTTTGGCGACAGATACGCAGTATTTT.

The chain recombines TRBV11-2 with TRBJ2-2; unclear D gene. V shed 4 bases and J shed 4 bases, with 13 bases lying between them. The CDR3 sequence is 15 residues long. Per the germline V gene, CDR1 is SGHAT and CDR2 is FQNNGV. The CDR3 region has the DNA TGTGCCAGCAGCTGGGGTTCTTGGGGCACCGGGGAGCTGTTTTTT. This translates into CASSWGSWGTGELFF.

The chain joins TRBV19 to TRBJ2-7; 9 positions agree with TRBD1. The V gene end was trimmed by 5 bases and the J gene end by 5 bases; junction bases not matched to a gene: 10. The CDR3 runs to 15 residues. Germline V gene data show CDR1 as LNHDA and CDR2 as SQIVND (reference sequence). The CDR3, as DNA: TGTGCCAGTAGTGCCTGGGACAGGGTCGGCCACGAGCAGTACTTC. Its translation is CASSAWDRVGHEQYF.

The V call is TRBV19, the J call TRBJ2-1; 9 nucleotides match TRBD2. This CDR3 comprises 14 residues. The germline gives CDR1 LNHDA, CDR2 SQIVND (reference sequence). Trimming at V came to 4 bases and at J to 4 bases, leaving 2 bases not matched to a gene. CDR3 sequence reads: CASSKSGRYNEQFF. CDR3 coding DNA: TGTGCCAGTAGTAAGAGCGGGAGGTACAATGAGCAGTTCTTC.

The chain combines TRBV5-1 with TRBJ1-1; D is unclear. Germline assignment: CDR1 SGHRS and CDR2 YFSETQ. The germline V and J ends were trimmed by 4 bases and 3 bases, with 13 bases remaining between them. This CDR3 is built from 14 residues. CDR3 region: CASSLDFPDTEAFF. Written as DNA, the CDR3 is TGCGCCAGCAGCCTGGACTTCCCGGACACTGAAGCTTTCTTT.

V gene TRBV5-1 combines with J gene TRBJ2-7; 8 nucleotides line up with TRBD1. Germline CDR1 reads SGHRS; CDR2 reads YFSETQ. J lost 5 bases, V lost 7 bases, and 5 bases had no gene match. The CDR3 loop spans 12 amino acids. The CDR3, as DNA: TGCGCCAGCCGACAGGGGCACCACGAGCAGTACTTC. Translating it yields CASRQGHHEQYF. Full variable domain (rest looked up from reference TRBV5-1 and TRBJ2-7): KAGVTQTPRYLIKTRGQQVTLSCSPISGHRSVSWYQQTPGQGLQFLFEYFSETQRNKGNFPGRFSGRQFSNSRSEMNVSTLELGDSALYLCASRQGHHEQYFGPGTRLTVT.

The chain carries TRBV7-9 and TRBJ2-1, with 16 bases lining up with TRBD2. The CDR3 spans 14 residues. Germline V gene sequence: CDR1 SEHNR, CDR2 FQNEAQ (reference sequence). Trimming removed 5 bases from V and 15 bases from J; junction bases left unmatched: 7. CDR3 amino acids: CASSLGLAGGRSFF. For the CDR3, the DNA is TGTGCCAGCAGCCTGGGACTAGCGGGAGGGCGGTCGTTCTTC.

The genes are TRBV6-1 and TRBJ2-3; 8 bases line up with TRBD2. Unmatched junction bases numbered 10, after V lost 4 bases and J lost 4 bases. Germline V gives CDR1 MNHNS, CDR2 SASEGT. This CDR3 spans 16 amino acids. As DNA, the CDR3 is TGTGCCAGCAGTGCCACCCTAGCGGGCGGCGCAGATACGCAGTATTTT. It is translated as CASSATLAGGADTQYF.

The rearrangement links TRBV28 to TRBJ1-2; D possibly corresponds to TRBD1 (6 bases). Germline CDR1 is MDHEN and CDR2 is SYDVKM. The CDR3 extends over 16 amino acids. Trimming took off 5 bases at V and 4 bases at J, with 20 bases between the two ends. Here the CDR3 DNA reads TGTGCCAGCAGTCCCAGGACAGCTTTGGTTGTCTATGGCTACACCTTC. Translation: CASSPRTALVVYGYTF.

This rearrangement joins TRBV28 to TRBJ2-2, with D perhaps assigned TRBD1 or TRBD2 (6 bases each). The CDR3 runs 15 residues. The ends were cut back, 3 bases at V and 3 bases at J, with 11 bases in the middle. Germline lookup yields CDR1 MDHEN and CDR2 SYDVKM. In DNA form, the CDR3 reads TGTGCCAGCAGTTTTAGGGGGGTGGACACCGGGGAGCTGTTTTTT. Its translation is CASSFRGVDTGELFF.